The present T cell receptor beta chain was sequenced within a study of CD8 T cells in Susac syndrome. An input of roughly 0.45 to 1 ug of RNA was subjected to reverse transcription using random hexamers. With immunoSEQ multiplex PCR, TCR beta CDR3 was amplified across 54 Vbeta and 13 Jbeta. TCRdb independently ran MiXCR on the immunoSEQ multiplex PCR reads; one entry per CDR3 protein. The table lists approximately 200,000 distinct CDR3 sequences, 92% of them singletons. The authors sequenced TCR beta from blood CD8+ and CD4+ T cells. It was treatment-naive patients with stable or active relapsing-remitting disease who made up the multiple sclerosis controls. The authors negatively isolated CD8+ and CD4+ T cells and FACS-enriched TEMRA cells. V lost 7 bases and J lost 4, with 17 bases in between. CDR3 length: 15 amino acids.

The TCR originated in a human donor with multiple sclerosis. The source material was CD8+ T cells from PBMCs. J is TRBJ2-1 and V is TRBV12-3 or TRBV12-4, with D possibly TRBD1 on 6 matching bases. CDR3 amino acids: CASTSPGVKYNEQFF. The DNA for the CDR3 is TGTGCCAGCACCTCCCCAGGGGTGAAGTACAATGAGCAGTTCTTC.